One sample yielded the 11 T cell receptor beta chains listed below, sequenced in a study of shared clonotypes between healthy human individuals. Naive CD8 cells comprised CD45RO-negative, CCR7-positively selected cells, excluding terminally differentiated effector memory CD45RA+ cells. Assay used: immunoSEQ multiplex PCR; TCRdb lists only in-frame clones, some missing. The data show around 2.1 million clones, around 93% seen once. Sequenced sample: naive CD8+ T cells from PBMCs. All receptors derive from a man aged 18 to 30 in good health. Some clones in this sample may be carry-over from other donors' samples.

Turning to this clone: Other DNA sequences within the sample encode an identical CDR3. V usage is TRBV29-1 and J usage is TRBJ1-1, with TRBD1 identical over 10 bases. This CDR3 is built from 13 residues. Germline V gene data show CDR1 as SQVTM and CDR2 as ANQGSEA. The V segment lost 6 bases and the J segment 0 bases; nucleotides outside the gene matches: 1. In DNA form, the CDR3 reads TGCAGCGTGGGACAGGGGCTGAACACTGAAGCTTTCTTT. It translates to CSVGQGLNTEAFF.

CDR3 DNA sequence: TGTGCCAGCAGCGTTTGGGGGGCCGGCAATCAGCCCCAGCATTTT. Residues: CASSVWGAGNQPQHF. The chain is built from TRBV27 and TRBJ1-5, with D perhaps matching TRBD1 (6 bases). V was clipped by 6 bases and J by 2 bases, with 14 bases between them. CDR1 and CDR2 (germline): MNHEY, SMNVEV (reference sequence). This CDR3 is 15 amino acids long.

The CDR3 here is CASSQGDGPYYEQYF. In DNA, the CDR3 is TGTGCCAGCAGCCAGGGCGACGGGCCATACTACGAGCAGTACTTC. This chain connects TRBV4-2 to TRBJ2-7; D call uncertain. CDR3 length: 15 residues. With 3 bases removed from V and 3 bases from J, the gap between germline ends came to 15 bases. In germline, CDR1 is LGHNA, CDR2 YNFKEQ.

This clone has a count of ten or more. This sample also contains other DNA sequences that code for the same CDR3. The chain joins TRBV7-9 to TRBJ2-7; possibly TRBD2 for D (6 bases). V was pared by 3 bases and J by 6 bases, with 9 bases between. The CDR3 spans 12 residues. Germline V gene data show CDR1 as SEHNR and CDR2 as FQNEAQ (reference sequence). As DNA, the CDR3 is TGTGCCAGCAGCTTCGGGGGTGGCGAGCAGTACTTC. Encoded protein: CASSFGGGEQYF.

About this clone: Other DNA sequences in this specimen translate into the identical CDR3. This chain uses TRBV28 with TRBJ1-2; a weak D match, TRBD1 (6 bases). Trimming took off 6 bases at V and 7 bases at J, with 15 bases between the two ends. The CDR3 spans 13 residues. Germline V CDR1 and CDR2: MDHEN, SYDVKM. The CDR3 nucleotides are TGTGCCAGCAGCCTTTGGGGGGCGAGTGGCTACACCTTC. This encodes CASSLWGASGYTF.

This clone appeared a single time. The V and J genes are TRBV27 and TRBJ1-1; the D gene is possibly TRBD1 (6 bases). The CDR3 loop spans 16 amino acids. Trimming took 0 bases from V and 0 from J, leaving 11 bases between them. Germline V gives CDR1 MNHEY, CDR2 SMNVEV (reference sequence). CDR3 in DNA: TGTGCCAGCAGTTTATCCCGGGACAACCTGAACACTGAAGCTTTCTTT. Translated: CASSLSRDNLNTEAFF.

The chain uses TRBV6-5 and TRBJ2-5, with a possible D match to TRBD2 (6 bases). V dropped 10 bases and J dropped 4 bases, with 22 bases sitting between them. The CDR3 spans 15 residues. CDR1 is MNHEY and CDR2 is SVGAGI in the germline V gene. The CDR3 DNA follows: TGTGCCACCACCGTAGCGGCCAATCACGCAGAGACCCAGTACTTC. Its translation: CATTVAANHAETQYF.

The chain combines TRBV4-2 with TRBJ2-7, with TRBD2 identical over 10 bases. Germline lookup yields CDR1 LGHNA and CDR2 YNFKEQ. The V and J ends lost 8 bases and 7 bases, in that order; junction bases with no gene match: 14. The CDR3 is 15 residues long. The CDR3, as DNA: TGTGCCAGCGCGTACGGGCTAGCGGGGGCCGGGGAGCAGTACTTC. It is translated as CASAYGLAGAGEQYF.

The J gene is TRBJ2-3, the V gene TRBV6-6, with a tentative D call TRBD1 (6 bases). The V gene lost 1 base and the J gene lost 0 bases, with 8 bases spanning the gap. The CDR3 extends over 15 amino acids. Germline V gives CDR1 MNHNY, CDR2 SVGAGI (reference sequence). The CDR3 DNA sequence: TGTGCCAGCAGTTACTGGGGGCCCAGCACAGATACGCAGTATTTT. It encodes CASSYWGPSTDTQYF.

The table lists this clone with a few counts. In DNA, the CDR3 is TGCGCCAGCAGCCAAGATGTGGGACAAGAAGCTTTCTTT. Translated: CASSQDVGQEAFF. This rearrangement joins TRBV4-1 to TRBJ1-1; perhaps TRBD1 as D (6 bases). CDR1 is MGHRA, CDR2 YSYEKL, per germline. Trimming took 0 bases from V and 8 from J, leaving 10 bases between them. The CDR3 is 13 residues long.

This clone was detected only once. The sample holds other DNA sequences that translate to the same CDR3. The V call is TRBV7-9, the J call TRBJ2-1, with 11 bases lining up with TRBD2. Germline V CDR1 and CDR2: SEHNR, FQNEAQ (reference sequence). This CDR3 comprises 15 residues. After removal of 4 bases from V and 7 bases from J, the junction contained 6 bases not matched to a gene. The CDR3 coding sequence is TGTGCCAGCAGCTCCCTAGCGGGAGGAAAAAATGAGCAGTTCTTC. Its translation: CASSSLAGGKNEQFF.